This entry is about one T cell receptor (beta chain). Antigen unknown. The method was immunoSEQ multiplex PCR; TCRdb's version includes in-frame clones alone and lacks a portion of them. The repertoire consists of fewer than 35,000 clones, with 75% to 90% occurring once and the leading ten covering over 15%. The sample belongs to a study of T cells in localized non-small cell lung cancer. General study results and limits: Investigators sequenced only a single tumor region, leaving heterogeneity possible.

This sample comprised peripheral blood mononuclear cells, obtained before any cancer treatment. The source is a man aged 35 to 69 with stage III lung adenocarcinoma.

CDR3 DNA sequence: TGTGCCAGCAGCCAAGAGACAGGGAACTATGGCTACACCTTC. Encoded protein: CASSQETGNYGYTF. This chain links TRBV4-2 with TRBJ1-2, with 7 nucleotides matching TRBD1. V gave up 0 bases and J gave up 2 bases; unmatched junction bases: 0. The CDR3 has 14 residues. Germline V gene data show CDR1 as LGHNA and CDR2 as YNFKEQ.